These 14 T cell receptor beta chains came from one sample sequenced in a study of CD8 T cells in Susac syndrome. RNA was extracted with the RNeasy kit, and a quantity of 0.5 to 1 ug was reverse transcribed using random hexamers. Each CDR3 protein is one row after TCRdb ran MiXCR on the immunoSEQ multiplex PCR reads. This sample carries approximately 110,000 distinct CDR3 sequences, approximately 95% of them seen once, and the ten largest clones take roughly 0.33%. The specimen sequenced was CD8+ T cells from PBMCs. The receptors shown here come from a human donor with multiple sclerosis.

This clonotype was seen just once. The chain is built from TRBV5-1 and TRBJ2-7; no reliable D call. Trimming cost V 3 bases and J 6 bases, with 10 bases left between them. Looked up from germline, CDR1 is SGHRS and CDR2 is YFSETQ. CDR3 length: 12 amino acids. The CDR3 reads CASSSAGGEQYF. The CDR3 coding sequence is TGCGCCAGCAGCTCCGCCGGTGGCGAGCAGTACTTC.

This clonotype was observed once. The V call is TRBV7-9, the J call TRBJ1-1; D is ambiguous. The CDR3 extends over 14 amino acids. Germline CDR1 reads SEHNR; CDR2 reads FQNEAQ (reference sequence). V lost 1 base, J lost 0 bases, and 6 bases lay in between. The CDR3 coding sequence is TGTGCCAGCAGCTTAGTAGACATGAACACTGAAGCTTTCTTT. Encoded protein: CASSLVDMNTEAFF.

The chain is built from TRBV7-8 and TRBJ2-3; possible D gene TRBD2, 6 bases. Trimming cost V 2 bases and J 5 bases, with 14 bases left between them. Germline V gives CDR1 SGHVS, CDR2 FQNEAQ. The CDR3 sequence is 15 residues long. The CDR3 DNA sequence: TGTGCCAGCAGCTTAAAAGCGGGTGGGGGAGATACGCAGTATTTT. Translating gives CASSLKAGGGDTQYF. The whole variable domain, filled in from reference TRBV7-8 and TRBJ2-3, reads GAGVSQSPRYKVAKRGQDVALRCDPISGHVSLFWYQQALGQGPEFLTYFQNEAQLDKSGLPSDRFFAERPEGSVSTLKIQRTQQEDSAVYLCASSLKAGGGDTQYFGPGTRLTVL.

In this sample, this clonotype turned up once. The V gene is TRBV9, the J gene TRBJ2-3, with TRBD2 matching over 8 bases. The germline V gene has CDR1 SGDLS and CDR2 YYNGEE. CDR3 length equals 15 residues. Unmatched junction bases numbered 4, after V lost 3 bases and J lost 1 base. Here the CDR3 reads CASSERGPGTDTQYF. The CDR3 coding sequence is TGTGCCAGCAGCGAGCGGGGGCCTGGCACAGATACGCAGTATTTT.

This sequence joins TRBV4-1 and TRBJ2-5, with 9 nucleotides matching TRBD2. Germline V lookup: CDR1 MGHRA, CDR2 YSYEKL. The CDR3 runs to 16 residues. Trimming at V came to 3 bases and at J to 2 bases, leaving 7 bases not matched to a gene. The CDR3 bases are TGCGCCAGCAGCCACGCTAGACTAGCGGAACAAGAGACCCAGTACTTC. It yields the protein CASSHARLAEQETQYF.

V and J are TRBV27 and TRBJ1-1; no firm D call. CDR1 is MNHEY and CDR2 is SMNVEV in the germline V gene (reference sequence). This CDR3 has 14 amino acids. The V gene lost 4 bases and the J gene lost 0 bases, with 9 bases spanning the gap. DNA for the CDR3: TGTGCCAGCAGTTCGTCGGGATTGAACACTGAAGCTTTCTTT. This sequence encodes CASSSSGLNTEAFF.

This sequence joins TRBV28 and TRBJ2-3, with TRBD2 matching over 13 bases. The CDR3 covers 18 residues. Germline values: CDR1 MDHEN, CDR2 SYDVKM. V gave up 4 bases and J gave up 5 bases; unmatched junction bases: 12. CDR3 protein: CASSSAHRLAGGEDTQYF. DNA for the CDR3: TGTGCCAGCAGTTCAGCCCACCGACTAGCGGGGGGTGAAGATACGCAGTATTTT. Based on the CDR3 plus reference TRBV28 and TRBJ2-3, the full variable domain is DVKVTQSSRYLVKRTGEKVFLECVQDMDHENMFWYRQDPGLGLRLIYFSYDVKMKEKGDIPEGYSVSREKKERFSLILESASTNQTSMYLCASSSAHRLAGGEDTQYFGPGTRLTVL.

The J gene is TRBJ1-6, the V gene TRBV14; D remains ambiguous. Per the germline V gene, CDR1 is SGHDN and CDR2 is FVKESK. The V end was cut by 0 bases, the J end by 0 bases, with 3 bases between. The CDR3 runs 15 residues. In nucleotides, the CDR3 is TGTGCCAGCAGCCAAGACAGCTCCTATAATTCACCCCTCCACTTT. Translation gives CASSQDSSYNSPLHF.

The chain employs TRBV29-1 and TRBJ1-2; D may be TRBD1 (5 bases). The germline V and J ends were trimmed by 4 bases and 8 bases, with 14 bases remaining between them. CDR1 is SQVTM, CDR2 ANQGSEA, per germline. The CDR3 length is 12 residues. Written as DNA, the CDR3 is TGCAGCGTTGTAGGTGGGGCGGCGGGCTACACCTTC. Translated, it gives CSVVGGAAGYTF.

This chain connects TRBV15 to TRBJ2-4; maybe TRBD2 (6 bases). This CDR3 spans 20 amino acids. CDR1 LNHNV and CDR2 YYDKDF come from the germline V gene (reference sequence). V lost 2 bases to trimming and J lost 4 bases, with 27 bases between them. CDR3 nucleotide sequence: TGTGCCACCAGCAGACCCCCGGTCCCCTCTCGGGAGATGGGGAAAAACATTCAGTACTTC. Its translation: CATSRPPVPSREMGKNIQYF.

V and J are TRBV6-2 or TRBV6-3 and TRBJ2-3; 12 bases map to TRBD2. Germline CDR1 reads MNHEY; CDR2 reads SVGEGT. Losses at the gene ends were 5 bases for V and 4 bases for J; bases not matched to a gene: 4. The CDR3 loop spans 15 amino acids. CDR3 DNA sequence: TGTGCCAGCAGTAAGACTAGCGGGAGCCCAGATACGCAGTATTTT. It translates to CASSKTSGSPDTQYF.

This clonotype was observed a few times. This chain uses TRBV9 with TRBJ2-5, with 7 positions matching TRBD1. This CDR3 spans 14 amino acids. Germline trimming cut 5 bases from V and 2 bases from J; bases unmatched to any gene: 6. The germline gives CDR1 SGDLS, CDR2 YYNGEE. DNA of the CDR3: TGTGCCAGCAGTTTCCCGGGACAGCAAGAGACCCAGTACTTC. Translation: CASSFPGQQETQYF.

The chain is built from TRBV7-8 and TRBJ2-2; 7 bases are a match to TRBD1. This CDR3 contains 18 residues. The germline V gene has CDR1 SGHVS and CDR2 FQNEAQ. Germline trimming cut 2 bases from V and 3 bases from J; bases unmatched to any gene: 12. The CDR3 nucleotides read TGTGCCAGCAGCTTACCCCCTCCCGGGACAGACTACACCGGGGAGCTGTTTTTT. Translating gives CASSLPPPGTDYTGELFF.

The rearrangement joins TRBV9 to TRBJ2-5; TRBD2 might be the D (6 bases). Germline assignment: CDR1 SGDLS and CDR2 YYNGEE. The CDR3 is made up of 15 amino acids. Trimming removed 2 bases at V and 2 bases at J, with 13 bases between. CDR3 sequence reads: CASSVARGWQETQYF. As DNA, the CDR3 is TGTGCCAGCAGCGTGGCCCGGGGGTGGCAAGAGACCCAGTACTTC.